This T cell receptor (beta chain) is from a study of T cell clonality in common variable immunodeficiency. Broader study findings: CVID subjects had higher TCRbeta clonality than healthy controls, most marked in about a third. Fewer TCRbeta clones were shared among CVID subjects than controls. Common variable immunodeficiency TCR beta sequences reportedly had fewer deletions and N-nucleotide insertions.

This clone was counted a few times. Its antigen is undetermined. The DNA ends 3 residues before the CDR3 does, and the rest of the CDR3 is filled in from the germline J gene. TCRdb's table, derived via immunoSEQ multiplex PCR, lists solely in-frame clones and lacks some. The specimen gives around 16,000 clones without singletons; the ten biggest hold around an eighth. Of CVID subjects, 15 were female and approximately 31 male, mean age approximately 44. The CDR3 has 15 amino acids. The V gene's germline CDR1 is SNHLY and CDR2 FYNNEI. The trim removed 5 bases at V and 5 bases at J, leaving 4 bases unmatched.

Sample: peripheral blood mononuclear cells. The sequence derives from a human donor with common variable immunodeficiency. This chain uses TRBV2 with TRBJ2-3; 13 bases fit TRBD2. CDR3 sequence: CASSLLAGGGDTQYF. The DNA read from the CDR3 is TGTGCCAGCAGTCTACTAGCGGGGGGGGGAGATACG.